One sample yielded the 20 T cell receptor beta chains listed below, sequenced in a study of cytomegalovirus exposure and HLA in healthy donors. Primers: 60 Vbeta forward and 13 Jbeta reverse. Sequencing used immunoSEQ multiplex PCR; TCRdb keeps in-frame clones, though not all of them. The table has 75,000 to 90,000 clones, under 80% seen once. The sequenced sample consisted of PBMCs. Every receptor here comes from a man aged 25 to 45 in good health and CMV-seropositive.

The chain employs TRBV28 and TRBJ1-2; 7 nucleotides match TRBD1. The CDR3 sequence is 14 residues long. CDR1 is MDHEN and CDR2 is SYDVKM in the germline V gene. The ends lost 8 bases at V and 0 bases at J; junction bases unmatched: 6. As DNA, the CDR3 is TGTGCCAGCTCGACTCAGGGGGCTAACTATGGCTACACCTTC. Protein product: CASSTQGANYGYTF.

The chain carries TRBV4-1 and TRBJ1-1, with D possibly matching TRBD1 (5 bases). CDR3 length: 16 residues. Trimming left V 1 base short and J 3 bases short, with 15 bases between. Per germline, CDR1 MGHRA and CDR2 YSYEKL. The CDR3 loop is CASSQVLRRGDTEAFF. In DNA, the CDR3 is TGCGCCAGCAGCCAAGTTCTACGGAGGGGAGACACTGAAGCTTTCTTT.

The chain has TRBV6-1 and TRBJ2-5, with 8 nucleotides matching TRBD1. The germline V gene encodes CDR1 MNHNS and CDR2 SASEGT. V lost 7 bases, J lost 4 bases, and 8 bases stayed unmatched. The CDR3 is 14 residues long. The DNA of the CDR3 is TGTGCCAGCAACACGGACGGACAGGGAGAGACCCAGTACTTC. Its protein product is CASNTDGQGETQYF.

The chain has TRBV30 and TRBJ2-7; 10 positions match TRBD1. V was pared by 5 bases and J by 6 bases, with 13 bases of the junction left unmatched. Germline CDR1 is GTSNPN and CDR2 is SVGIG (reference sequence). The CDR3 loop spans 15 amino acids. CDR3 sequence (DNA): TGTGCCTGGGGCGACCCGGGACAGGGGCACTGCGAGCAGTACTTC. Residues: CAWGDPGQGHCEQYF.

CDR3 sequence reads: CASSQQMNTEAFF. CDR3 bases: TGTGCCAGTAGTCAACAGATGAACACTGAAGCTTTCTTT. The rearrangement links TRBV19 to TRBJ1-1; D not resolved. The CDR3 is 13 amino acids. The V and J ends lost 5 bases and 0 bases respectively, with 7 bases between them. Germline values: CDR1 LNHDA, CDR2 SQIVND (reference sequence).

This chain links TRBV6-5 with TRBJ2-3; a weak D match, TRBD2 (6 bases). Trimming removed 2 bases from V and 2 bases from J, with 8 bases in between. CDR3 size: 14 residues. Germline CDR1 reads MNHEY; CDR2 reads SVGAGI. CDR3 region: CASSYLRDTDTQYF. CDR3 bases: TGTGCCAGCAGTTACCTGCGGGACACAGATACGCAGTATTTT.

Points on this clone: The junction departs from the called germline gene at one end, perhaps through a read error. The V and J genes are TRBV5-1 and TRBJ1-5; perhaps TRBD1 as D (6 bases). This CDR3 is built from 15 residues. From germline, CDR1 is SGHRS and CDR2 YFSETQ. CDR3 protein: CASSTTGEGNQPQHF. CDR3 coding DNA: TGCGCCAGCAGTACGACAGGAGAGGGCAACCAGCCCCAGCATTTT.

About this clone: Other DNA sequences of this sample code for an identical CDR3. This chain joins TRBV6-5 and TRBJ1-2; TRBD1 is a possible D gene (6 bases). Germline CDR1 MNHEY, CDR2 SVGAGI. CDR3 length: 13 amino acids. V was shortened by 6 bases and J by 2 bases, with 10 bases between the two germline ends. The CDR3 DNA reads as TGTGCCAGCAGCCCGGACAGAAACTATGGCTACACCTTC. Its protein product is CASSPDRNYGYTF.

V and J are TRBV28 and TRBJ1-5, with D uncertain. The length of the CDR3 is 11 residues. The V end lost 8 bases, the J end lost 6 bases, and 8 bases lay between the germline ends. Per the germline V gene, CDR1 is MDHEN and CDR2 is SYDVKM. Here the CDR3 reads CASGQVQPQHF. The CDR3 nucleotides are TGTGCCAGCGGTCAGGTTCAGCCCCAGCATTTT.

V gene TRBV6-6 combines with J gene TRBJ1-1, with a tentative D call TRBD1 (5 bases). Trimming removed 6 bases at V and 6 bases at J, with 17 bases between. The germline V gene encodes CDR1 MNHNY and CDR2 SVGAGI (reference sequence). This CDR3 has 14 amino acids. The CDR3 nucleotides are TGTGCCAGCAGCCCCCCGGGCTTAGGGGCTGAAGCTTTCTTT. It codes for CASSPPGLGAEAFF.

V gene TRBV19 combines with J gene TRBJ2-1; 7 bases are a match to TRBD2. Germline CDR1 reads LNHDA; CDR2 reads SQIVND (reference sequence). CDR3 length equals 14 residues. V was pared by 3 bases and J by 7 bases, with 6 bases of the junction left unmatched. CDR3 nucleotides: TGTGCCAGTAGTATCACTGGTAGCGGGAATGAGCAGTTCTTC. Translation gives CASSITGSGNEQFF.

V is TRBV29-1 and J is TRBJ1-1; D possibly corresponds to TRBD1 (5 bases). Trimming took 1 base from V and 5 from J, leaving 14 bases between them. The CDR3 is made up of 14 amino acids. Germline-derived CDR1 and CDR2 are SQVTM and ANQGSEA. The CDR3 bases are TGCAGCGTTGAAGGGGACGAGGGGAGGACTGAAGCTTTCTTT. The encoded protein is CSVEGDEGRTEAFF.

V gene TRBV19 combines with J gene TRBJ2-3; 11 positions agree with TRBD2. The CDR3 runs to 14 residues. CDR1 and CDR2 (germline): LNHDA, SQIVND (reference sequence). V was pared by 6 bases and J by 7 bases, with 6 bases of the junction left unmatched. CDR3 region: CASSSSGGAHTQYF. In nucleotides, the CDR3 is TGTGCCAGTAGCAGTAGCGGGGGGGCCCATACGCAGTATTTT.

The chain joins TRBV7-9 to TRBJ1-2, with D hard to call. V was cut by 4 bases and J by 0 bases, with 12 bases left in between. The CDR3 runs to 15 residues. CDR1 and CDR2 (germline): SEHNR, FQNEAQ (reference sequence). The CDR3 spells CASSSYRQANYGYTF. For the CDR3, the DNA is TGTGCCAGCAGCTCGTACAGACAAGCTAACTATGGCTACACCTTC.

This clone appeared a few times. The chain links TRBV7-2 to TRBJ2-7, with D tentatively TRBD2 (5 bases). Trimming shortened V by 5 bases and J by 11 bases, and 19 bases separated the two germline ends. This CDR3 contains 13 residues. Germline V gene sequence: CDR1 SGHTA, CDR2 FQGNSA. CDR3 sequence reads: CASSPGLVGKEYF. In DNA, the CDR3 is TGTGCCAGCAGCCCCGGACTTGTGGGGAAAGAGTACTTC.

The V call is TRBV27, the J call TRBJ2-3; no definite D call. CDR3 size: 15 residues. Trimming removed 3 bases from V and 0 bases from J, with 10 bases in between. The germline gives CDR1 MNHEY, CDR2 SMNVEV (reference sequence). The DNA of the CDR3 is TGTGCCAGCAGTTTCCTAGGTTCTAGCACAGATACGCAGTATTTT. Its protein is CASSFLGSSTDTQYF.

This chain connects TRBV9 to TRBJ2-5, with TRBD2 matching 10 bases. This CDR3 has 16 residues. Losses at the gene ends were 4 bases for V and 5 bases for J; bases not matched to a gene: 11. The germline V gene encodes CDR1 SGDLS and CDR2 YYNGEE. CDR3 amino acids: CASSRRERGGPETQYF. CDR3 coding DNA: TGTGCCAGCAGCCGGAGGGAGCGGGGGGGCCCCGAGACCCAGTACTTC.

The gene calls are TRBV18 and TRBJ2-7; 9 bases map to TRBD1. Germline loops: CDR1 KGHSH, CDR2 LQKENI. J was trimmed by 2 bases and V by 3 bases; bases with no gene match: 8. This CDR3 region has 16 residues. In DNA form, the CDR3 reads TGTGCCAGCTCACCCTATAGGACAGGGGAACCCTACGAGCAGTACTTC. Translation gives CASSPYRTGEPYEQYF.

The chain has TRBV4-3 and TRBJ1-1; no clear D gene. CDR1 is LGHNA, CDR2 YSLEER, per germline. The CDR3 runs to 12 residues. Trimming took off 0 bases at V and 10 bases at J, with 9 bases between the two ends. CDR3 region: CASSQDGERAFF. CDR3 DNA: TGCGCCAGCAGCCAAGACGGGGAGCGAGCTTTCTTT.

Concerning this clone itself: Mismatch with germline at one junction end may stem from a read error. J is TRBJ1-5 and V is TRBV9, with TRBD1 matching 9 bases. The CDR3 loop spans 15 amino acids. Germline V gene sequence: CDR1 SGDLS, CDR2 YYNGEE. The CDR3: CASSVGTGPNQPQNF. The CDR3 DNA reads as TGTGCCAGCAGCGTTGGGACAGGGCCCAATCAGCCCCAGAATTTT. The full variable domain, rest sourced from reference TRBV9 and TRBJ1-5, is DSGVTQTPKHLITATGQRVTLRCSPRSGDLSVYWYQQSLDQGLQFLIQYYNGEERAKGNILERFSAQQFPDLHSELNLSSLELGDSALYFCASSVGTGPNQPQNFGDGTRLSIL.